This TCR beta chain was captured in a study of blood T cell repertoires in COVID-19. About the study: PBMCs, B-cell-depleted T cells, or T cells provided the cDNA or gDNA that made up the material.

This CDR3 has 13 amino acids. The germline V and J ends were trimmed by 6 bases and 7 bases, with 15 bases remaining between them. The germline V gene encodes CDR1 KGHSH and CDR2 LQKENI. Sequenced by immunoSEQ multiplex PCR; TCRdb stores in-frame clones only, minus some. The data hold fewer than 300,000 clones, with 85% to 90% observed a single time. This TCR was sampled from a human donor in a cohort sampled during active COVID-19. This chain links TRBV18 with TRBJ1-1, with D possibly matching TRBD1 (6 bases). Specimen: peripheral blood. The CDR3 loop reads CASSLHADSEAFF. As DNA, the CDR3 is TGTGCCAGCTCCCTTCATGCGGACAGTGAAGCTTTCTTT.